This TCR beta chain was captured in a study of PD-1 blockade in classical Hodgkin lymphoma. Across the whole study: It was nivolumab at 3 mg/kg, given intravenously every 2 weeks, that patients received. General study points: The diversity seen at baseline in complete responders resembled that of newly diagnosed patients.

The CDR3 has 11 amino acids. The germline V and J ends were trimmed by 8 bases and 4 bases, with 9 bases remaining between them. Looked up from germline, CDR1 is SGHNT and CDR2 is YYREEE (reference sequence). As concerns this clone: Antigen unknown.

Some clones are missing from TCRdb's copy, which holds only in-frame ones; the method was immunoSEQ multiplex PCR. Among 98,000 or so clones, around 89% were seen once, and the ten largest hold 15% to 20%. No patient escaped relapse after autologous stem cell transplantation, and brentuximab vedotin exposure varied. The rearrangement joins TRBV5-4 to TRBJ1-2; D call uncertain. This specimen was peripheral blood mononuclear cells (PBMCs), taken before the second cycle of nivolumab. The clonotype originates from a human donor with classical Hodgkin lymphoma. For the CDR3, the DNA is TGTGCCAGTTCGGGAAGCTATGGCTACACCTTC. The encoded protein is CASSGSYGYTF.